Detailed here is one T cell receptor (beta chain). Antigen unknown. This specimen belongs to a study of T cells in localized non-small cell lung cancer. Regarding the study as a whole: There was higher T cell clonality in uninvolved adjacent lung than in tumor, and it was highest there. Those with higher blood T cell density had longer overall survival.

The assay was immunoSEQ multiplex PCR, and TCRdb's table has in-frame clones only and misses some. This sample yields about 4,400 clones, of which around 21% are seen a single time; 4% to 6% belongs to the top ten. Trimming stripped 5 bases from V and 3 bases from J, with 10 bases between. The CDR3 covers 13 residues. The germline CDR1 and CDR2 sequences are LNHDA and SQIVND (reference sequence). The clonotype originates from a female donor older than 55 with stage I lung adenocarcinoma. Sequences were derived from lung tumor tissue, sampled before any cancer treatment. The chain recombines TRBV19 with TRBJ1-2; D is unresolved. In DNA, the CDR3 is TGTGCCAGTAGTGAAGGGCCATACTATGGCTACACCTTC. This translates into CASSEGPYYGYTF.